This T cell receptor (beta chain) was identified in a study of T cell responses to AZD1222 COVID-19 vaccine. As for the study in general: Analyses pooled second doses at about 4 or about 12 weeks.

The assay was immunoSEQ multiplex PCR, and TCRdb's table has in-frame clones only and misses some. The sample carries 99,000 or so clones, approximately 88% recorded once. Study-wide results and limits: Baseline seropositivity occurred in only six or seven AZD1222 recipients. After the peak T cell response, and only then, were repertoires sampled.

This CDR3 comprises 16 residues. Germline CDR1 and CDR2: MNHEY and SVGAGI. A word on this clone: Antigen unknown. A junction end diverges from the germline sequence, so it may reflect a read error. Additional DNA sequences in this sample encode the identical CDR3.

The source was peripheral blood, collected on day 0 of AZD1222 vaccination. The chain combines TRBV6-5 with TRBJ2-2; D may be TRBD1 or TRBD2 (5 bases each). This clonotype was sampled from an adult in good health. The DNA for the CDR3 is TGTGCCAGCAGCTACTCGAGGGGAGAAAACACCGGGGAGCTGTTTTTT. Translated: CASSYSRGENTGELFF.